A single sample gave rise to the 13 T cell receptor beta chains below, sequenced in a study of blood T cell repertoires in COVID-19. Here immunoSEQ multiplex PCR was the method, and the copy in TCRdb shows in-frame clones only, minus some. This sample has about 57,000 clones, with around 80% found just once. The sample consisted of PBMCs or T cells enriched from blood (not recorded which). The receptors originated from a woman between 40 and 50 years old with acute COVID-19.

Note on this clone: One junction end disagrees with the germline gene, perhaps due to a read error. CDR3 sequence: CASSPSRSHQETQYF. CDR3 nucleotide sequence: TGTGCTAGCAGCCCCAGCCGGAGCCACCAAGAGACCCAGTACTTC. This chain uses TRBV7-7 with TRBJ2-5; D gene ambiguous. The germline CDR1 and CDR2 sequences are SSHAT and FNYEAQ (reference sequence). The CDR3 runs 15 residues.

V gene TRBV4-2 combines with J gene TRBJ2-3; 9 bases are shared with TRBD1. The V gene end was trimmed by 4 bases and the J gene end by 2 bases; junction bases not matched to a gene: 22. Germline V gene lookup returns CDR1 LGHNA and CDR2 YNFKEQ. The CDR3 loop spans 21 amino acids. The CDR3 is CASSPDGAGQGPMGFTDTQYF. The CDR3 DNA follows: TGTGCCAGCAGCCCCGATGGGGCGGGACAGGGTCCTATGGGGTTCACAGATACGCAGTATTTT.

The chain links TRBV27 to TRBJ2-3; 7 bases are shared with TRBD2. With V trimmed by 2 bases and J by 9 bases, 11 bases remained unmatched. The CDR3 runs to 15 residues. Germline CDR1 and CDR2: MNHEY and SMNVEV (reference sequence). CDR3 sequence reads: CASSLRWEGRSTQYF. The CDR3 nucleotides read TGTGCCAGCAGTTTACGGTGGGAGGGCCGATCCACGCAGTATTTT.

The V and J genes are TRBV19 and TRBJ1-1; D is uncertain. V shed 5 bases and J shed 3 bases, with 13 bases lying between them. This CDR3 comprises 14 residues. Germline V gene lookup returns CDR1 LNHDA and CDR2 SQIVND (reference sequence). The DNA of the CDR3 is TGTGCCAGTAGTCGAGGCGGGAGGGACACTGAAGCTTTCTTT. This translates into CASSRGGRDTEAFF.

The CDR3 nucleotides are TGTGCCAGCAGCGCGCGTCTGAGCTCCTACAATGAGCAGTTCTTC. This encodes CASSARLSSYNEQFF. The chain uses TRBV9 and TRBJ2-1; D remains unclear. The germline V gene has CDR1 SGDLS and CDR2 YYNGEE. The CDR3 runs 15 residues. V shed 3 bases and J shed 0 bases, with 10 bases lying between them.

The CDR3 sequence is CASSIDLRAHLNTEAFF. The CDR3 coding sequence is TGTGCCAGTAGTATAGATTTGAGGGCGCACTTAAACACTGAAGCTTTCTTT. The chain carries TRBV19 and TRBJ1-1, with D unclear. CDR1 is LNHDA, CDR2 SQIVND, per germline (reference sequence). The ends were cut back, 0 bases at V and 2 bases at J, with 16 bases in the middle. The CDR3 length is 17 residues.

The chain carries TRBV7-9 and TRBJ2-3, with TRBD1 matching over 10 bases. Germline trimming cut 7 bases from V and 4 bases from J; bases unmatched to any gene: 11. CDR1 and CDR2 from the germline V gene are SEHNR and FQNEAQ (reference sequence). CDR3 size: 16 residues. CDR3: CASNRGQGVGADTQYF. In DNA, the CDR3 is TGTGCCAGCAACCGAGGACAGGGGGTTGGAGCAGATACGCAGTATTTT. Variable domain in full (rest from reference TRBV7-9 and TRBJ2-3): DTGVSQNPRHKITKRGQNVTFRCDPISEHNRLYWYRQTLGQGPEFLTYFQNEAQLEKSRLLSDRFSAERPKGSFSTLEIQRTEQGDSAMYLCASNRGQGVGADTQYFGPGTRLTVL.

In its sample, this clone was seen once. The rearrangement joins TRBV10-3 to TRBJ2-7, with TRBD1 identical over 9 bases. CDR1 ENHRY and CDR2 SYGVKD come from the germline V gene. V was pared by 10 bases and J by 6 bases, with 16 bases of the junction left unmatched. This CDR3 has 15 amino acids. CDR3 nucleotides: TGTGCCACCGAAGGACAGGGGAAAAAGGTGGGCGAGCAGTACTTC. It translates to CATEGQGKKVGEQYF.

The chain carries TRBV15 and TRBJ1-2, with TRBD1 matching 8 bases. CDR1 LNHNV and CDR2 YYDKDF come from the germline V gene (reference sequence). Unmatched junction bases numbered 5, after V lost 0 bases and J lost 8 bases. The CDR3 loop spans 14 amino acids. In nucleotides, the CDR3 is TGTGCCACCAGCAGAGATCTCAGGGGGCAAGGCTACACCTTC. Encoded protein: CATSRDLRGQGYTF.

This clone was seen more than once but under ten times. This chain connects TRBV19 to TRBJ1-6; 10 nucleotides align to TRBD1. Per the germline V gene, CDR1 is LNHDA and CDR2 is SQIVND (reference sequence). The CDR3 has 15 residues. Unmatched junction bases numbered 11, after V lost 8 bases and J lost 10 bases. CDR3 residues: CASRTPGQGFSPLHF. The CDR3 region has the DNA TGTGCCAGTCGCACCCCGGGACAGGGGTTCTCACCCCTCCACTTT.

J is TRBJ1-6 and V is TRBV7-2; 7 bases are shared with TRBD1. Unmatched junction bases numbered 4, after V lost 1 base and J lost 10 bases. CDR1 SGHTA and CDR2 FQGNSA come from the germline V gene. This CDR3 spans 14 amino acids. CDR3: CASSLEGAGSPLHF. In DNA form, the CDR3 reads TGTGCCAGCAGCTTAGAGGGGGCAGGATCACCCCTCCACTTT.

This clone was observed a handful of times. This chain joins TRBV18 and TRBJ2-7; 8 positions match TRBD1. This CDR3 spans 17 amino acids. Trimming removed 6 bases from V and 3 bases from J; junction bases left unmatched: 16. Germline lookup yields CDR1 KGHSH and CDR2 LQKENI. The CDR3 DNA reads TGTGCCAGCTCCAATTTTATCGGAACAGGGGGTGTCTACGAGCAGTACTTC. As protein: CASSNFIGTGGVYEQYF.

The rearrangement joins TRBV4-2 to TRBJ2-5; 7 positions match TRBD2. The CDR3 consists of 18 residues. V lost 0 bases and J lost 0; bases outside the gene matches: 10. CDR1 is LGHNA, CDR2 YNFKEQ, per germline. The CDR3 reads CASSQDRSMRGNQETQYF. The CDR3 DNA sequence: TGTGCCAGCAGCCAAGATCGGTCTATGCGGGGGAACCAAGAGACCCAGTACTTC.